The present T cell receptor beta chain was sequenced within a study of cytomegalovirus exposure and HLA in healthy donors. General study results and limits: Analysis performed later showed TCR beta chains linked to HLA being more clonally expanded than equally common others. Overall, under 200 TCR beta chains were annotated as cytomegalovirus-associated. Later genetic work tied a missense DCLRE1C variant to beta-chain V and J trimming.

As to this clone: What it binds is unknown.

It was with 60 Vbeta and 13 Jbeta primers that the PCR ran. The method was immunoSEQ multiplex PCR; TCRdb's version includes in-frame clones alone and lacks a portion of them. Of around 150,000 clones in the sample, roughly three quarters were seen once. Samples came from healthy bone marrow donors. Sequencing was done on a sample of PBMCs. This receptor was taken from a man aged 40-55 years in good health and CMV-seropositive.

The CDR3, as DNA: TGTGCCAGCAGTCCCCCTAGGCGTGAGCAGTTCTTC. It translates to CASSPPRREQFF. The chain combines TRBV27 with TRBJ2-1; D not resolved. Germline CDR1 and CDR2: MNHEY and SMNVEV (reference sequence). The CDR3 contains 12 residues. V lost 5 bases and J 9 bases, leaving 11 bases between the germline ends.